This T cell receptor (beta chain) is from a study of cytomegalovirus exposure and HLA in healthy donors. This CDR3 contains 15 residues. In germline, CDR1 is SGHTA, CDR2 FQGNSA. V dropped 3 bases and J dropped 5 bases, with 16 bases sitting between them. The PCR had 60 Vbeta and 13 Jbeta primers. Profiled with immunoSEQ multiplex PCR; TCRdb holds only in-frame clones, not every one. This table has 70,000 to 100,000 clones, approximately 80% appearing once. The sequencing sample was made of PBMCs. The origin of this receptor is a man between 18 and 29 years old in good health and CMV-seronegative. The V and J genes are TRBV7-2 and TRBJ2-5; TRBD2 might be the D (6 bases). For the CDR3, the DNA is TGTGCCAGCAGCTTGAAGGTAGCGGTGTTGGAGACCCAGTACTTC. It specifies CASSLKVAVLETQYF.